The clone carrying this T cell receptor (beta chain) has a handful of counts. Its antigen is undetermined. These data come from a study of T-cell reconstitution after alpha-beta-depleted transplantation in children. Findings and caveats of the study: For some patients, TCRbeta diversity was high at day 60 because of recipient T cells and thymic progenitors that survived.

Unique molecular identifiers were used in preparing the TCRbeta library. TCRdb redid the calling of the PCR reads with MiXCR, one entry per CDR3 protein. The sample yields about 460,000 distinct CDR3 sequences, about 11% seen once. V gave up 0 bases and J gave up 2 bases; unmatched junction bases: 4. The CDR3 length is 16 residues. Per the germline V gene, CDR1 is ENHRY and CDR2 is SYGVKD. The material sequenced was PBMCs, taken before TCRalphabeta/CD19-depleted stem cell transplant. This TCR was sampled from a child younger than 10 with inherited bone marrow failure, due to receive a stem cell transplant. This chain joins TRBV10-3 and TRBJ2-7, with 10 bases matching TRBD2. The CDR3 DNA reads as TGTGCCATCAGTGAGTCAACTAGCGGGGTTACCTACGAGCAGTACTTC. Translation: CAISESTSGVTYEQYF.